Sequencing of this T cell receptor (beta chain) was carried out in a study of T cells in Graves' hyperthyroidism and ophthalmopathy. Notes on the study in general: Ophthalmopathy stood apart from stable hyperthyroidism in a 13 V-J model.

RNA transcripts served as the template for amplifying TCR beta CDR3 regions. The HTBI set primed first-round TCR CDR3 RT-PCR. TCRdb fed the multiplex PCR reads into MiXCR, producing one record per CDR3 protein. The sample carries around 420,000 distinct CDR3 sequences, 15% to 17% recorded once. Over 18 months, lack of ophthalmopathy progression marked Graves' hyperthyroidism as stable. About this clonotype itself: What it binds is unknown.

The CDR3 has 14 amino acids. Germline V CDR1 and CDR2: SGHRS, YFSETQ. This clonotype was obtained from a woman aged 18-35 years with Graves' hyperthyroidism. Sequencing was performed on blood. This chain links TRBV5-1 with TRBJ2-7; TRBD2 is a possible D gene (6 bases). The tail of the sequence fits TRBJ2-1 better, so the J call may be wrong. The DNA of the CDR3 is TGCGCCAGCAGTTACTACCGGGGGTCCTACGAGCAGTTCTTC. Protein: CASSYYRGSYEQFF.